The present TCR beta chain was sequenced within a study of blood T cell repertoires in COVID-19 (dated by TCRdb to the early 2020s). A note on the overall study: Samples covering the acute and convalescent phases of COVID-19 were provided by collaborators in the United States, Italy and Spain. The prospective study material was composed of cDNA or gDNA derived from T cells, B-cell-depleted T cells, or PBMCs. The dataset comprised deeply sampled blood TCRbeta repertoires from subjects exposed to, actively infected with, or recovered from COVID-19. The repertoires were released in a freely available public database intended as a resource for research on the immune response to SARS-CoV-2. Samples were obtained from the ongoing ImmuneRACE study (first 160 participants) and from 1,000 to 1,500 subjects provided by 6 global collaborators. A de-identified subject ID, COVID-19 status, age in years and sex were almost always included in the sample metadata. Where HLA class I and class II types were available, the types were taken from metadata supplied by the sample provider, not from assay-based typing. Study-wide conclusions, independent of this receptor: Clinical and demographic metadata were provided uncurated, with the amount varying by source and participant.

TCRbeta CDR3 regions were amplified from genomic DNA using the immunoSEQ Assay, a bias-controlled multiplex PCR. In the paper's pipeline: The number of nucleated cells in each sample was estimated from the amplification of reference gene primers within the assay. To quantify the absolute abundance of each unique TCRbeta CDR3 rearrangement, sequence reads were collapsed and filtered. For each sample, productive Simpson clonality was calculated by taking the square root of Simpson's diversity index across productive rearrangements. In its TCRdb copy, this immuneACCESS table keeps in-frame sequences only and misses some clones. Where compared with another copy, unresolved V genes explain less than half of these, and the others have no known cause. V, J and clone size derive from that table, while D and trimming were established from the DNA sequence. In all, the sample holds some 180,000 clones, and 85% to 90% of those were seen once. Roughly 5.6% of the sample belongs to the ten largest clones.

Of note for this clone: Which antigen it targets is not known. Base quality data are lacking; no much larger clone is found one base away.

Cut back by 1 base and 3 bases, the V and J ends lie 5 bases apart. The germline V gene (reference sequence) yields SGHKS for CDR1 and YYEKEE for CDR2. Inclusive of the bounding cysteine and phenylalanine, the CDR3 is 13 residues long. Left in the record is the CDR3 DNA by itself, 39 bases read in frame from the first base. Collaborating institutions collected whole blood in K2EDTA tubes following their own protocols. Collaborator samples were shipped for TCRbeta analysis as frozen whole blood, isolated PBMCs, or DNA extracted from either sample type. The sequence came from a man aged 35 to 55 with active or convalescent COVID-19. The sample comprised peripheral blood. The chain links TRBV5-5 with TRBJ2-1, with the identity of the D gene unclear. The CDR3 in this case is CASSLTVYNEQFF. At the DNA level, the sequence is TGTGCCAGCAGCTTGACTGTCTACAATGAGCAGTTCTTC.